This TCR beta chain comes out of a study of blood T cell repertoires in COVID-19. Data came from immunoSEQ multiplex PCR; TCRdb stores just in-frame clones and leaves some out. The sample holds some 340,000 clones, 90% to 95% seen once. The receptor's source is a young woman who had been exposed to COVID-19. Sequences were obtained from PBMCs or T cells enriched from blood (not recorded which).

CDR3: CASSDWGEAYEQYF. Written as DNA, the CDR3 is TGTGCCAGCAGTGATTGGGGGGAGGCCTACGAGCAGTACTTC. J is TRBJ2-7 and V is TRBV2, with D perhaps TRBD2 (6 bases). Germline CDR1 is SNHLY and CDR2 is FYNNEI. V lost 3 bases to trimming and J lost 2 bases, with 11 bases between them. The CDR3 has 14 residues.